Listed below are T cell receptor beta chains from one sample, sequenced in a study of shared clonotypes between healthy human individuals. Using immunoSEQ multiplex PCR, the repertoire was profiled, and TCRdb retains in-frame clones only, with some absent. Found here are approximately 2,000,000 clones, about nine tenths of them singletons; the top ten hold 0.37%. The specimen was naive CD4+ T cells from PBMCs. The receptor set was obtained from a young man in good health. Some clones in this sample may be carry-over from other donors' samples. The CDR3 runs from the conserved cysteine through the conserved F or W. The D gene is left open where the match is weak. The size entry is marked missing in some rows and otherwise reads once, few, many or a size class.

>NA|NA|TRBV29-1|TRBJ2-7
TGCAGCTACATCCAGGGGGGTCCCTACGAGCAGTACTTC
CSYIQGGPYEQYF
>NA|NA|TRBV7-6|TRBJ1-2
TGTGCCAGCAGCTTAGATCGGTATGGCTATGGCTACACCTTC
CASSLDRYGYGYTF
>NA|NA|TRBV5-1|TRBJ1-2
TGCGCCAGCAGCTTTGAAGTGGGGAACTATGGCTACACCTTC
CASSFEVGNYGYTF
>NA|TRBD1|TRBV27|TRBJ1-2
TGTGCCAGCGCTAACGGGGCAGGGGGCCCATTCTATGGCTACACCTTC
CASANGAGGPFYGYTF
>NA|NA|TRBV19|TRBJ1-3
TGTGCCAGTAATGGCGTCCCCTCTGGAAACACCATATATTTT
CASNGVPSGNTIYF
>NA|NA|TRBV28|TRBJ2-7
TGTGCCAGCAGACTCCAGGGGGGTCCCACCTACGAGCAGTACTTC
CASRLQGGPTYEQYF
>few|NA|TRBV28|TRBJ1-1
TGTGCCAGCCCCTTAGTGCCCCCTGAAGCTTTCTTT
CASPLVPPEAFF
>NA|NA|TRBV5-1|TRBJ2-7
TGCGCCAGCAGCTTGTCGGCAGGTAGCTCCTACGAGCAGTACTTC
CASSLSAGSSYEQYF
>NA|NA|TRBV28|TRBJ1-3
TGTGCCAGCAGTTTTGCCTTAAGCTCTGGAAACACCATATATTTT
CASSFALSSGNTIYF
>NA|TRBD1|TRBV6-5|TRBJ2-2
TGTGCCAGCAGGCGGACAGGGGGCACCGGGGAGCTGTTTTTT
CASRRTGGTGELFF
>NA|TRBD2|TRBV14|TRBJ2-1
TGTGCCAGCAGCCAAGACTGGGGGAGACGTTGGAGCGGGGTCTACAATGAGCAGTTCTTC
CASSQDWGRRWSGVYNEQFF
>NA|NA|TRBV28|TRBJ2-7
TGTGCCAGCAGTTTGCCCACAGGACTATCCTACGAGCAGTACTTC
CASSLPTGLSYEQYF
>NA|NA|TRBV10-3|TRBJ2-7
TGTGCCACTCGGGCAGCGGTTACTACCTACGAGCAGTACTTC
CATRAAVTTYEQYF
>NA|TRBD2|TRBV5-6|TRBJ2-1
TGTGCCAGCAGGAATTTAGCGGGAGGGCCGGGAAATGAGCAGTTCTTC
CASRNLAGGPGNEQFF
>NA|NA|TRBV6-1|TRBJ2-5
TGTGCCAGCAGGAGACACGTCCAAGAGACCCAGTACTTC
CASRRHVQETQYF
>NA|NA|TRBV29-1|TRBJ2-3
TGCAGCGTTGAAGGTTTGCGGGGCAGCACAGATACGCAGTATTTT
CSVEGLRGSTDTQYF
>NA|TRBD2|TRBV4-2|TRBJ2-7
TGTGCCAGCAGCCACGGGGGGGGCTACGAGCAGTACTTC
CASSHGGGYEQYF
>few|NA|TRBV5-6|TRBJ1-1
TGTGCCAGCAGCTTGATCGGCAGGGGTTCTGAAGCTTTCTTT
CASSLIGRGSEAFF
>few|TRBD1|TRBV11-3|TRBJ2-7
TGTGCCAGCAGCAACGGACAGGGCTCCTACGAGCAGTACTTC
CASSNGQGSYEQYF
>NA|NA|TRBV20-1|TRBJ1-4
TGCAGTCCCCACGGATATGAAAAACTGTTTTTT
CSPHGYEKLFF
>NA|TRBD2|TRBV4-1|TRBJ2-5
TGCGCCAGCAGCCAAATGACTAGCGGGAGACAGACCCAGTACTTC
CASSQMTSGRQTQYF
>NA|NA|TRBV21-1|TRBJ2-3
TGTGCCAGCAGCAAAGCCCTGGGACTAGCGGGGAGCACAGATACGCAGTATTTT
CASSKALGLAGSTDTQYF
>NA|TRBD2|TRBV5-4|TRBJ2-3
TGTGCCAGCACCTCCGGTGGTTCTAGCGGGAGTGCAAGGGGAGATACGCAGTATTTT
CASTSGGSSGSARGDTQYF
>NA|TRBD2|TRBV5-1|TRBJ2-1
TGCGCCAGCAGCTTTTTAGCGGGAGTTGGTGAGCAGTTCTTC
CASSFLAGVGEQFF
>NA|TRBD1|TRBV13|TRBJ2-2
TGTGCCAGCAGATACAGGGACAGGAACACCGGGGAGCTGTTTTTT
CASRYRDRNTGELFF
>NA|NA|TRBV30|TRBJ2-2
TGTGCCTGGAAGGTGACAGGCAACGCCGGGGAGCTGTTTTTT
CAWKVTGNAGELFF
>NA|NA|TRBV5-4|TRBJ2-7
TGTGCCAGCAGCCTCGCTGGAGGAACCTACGAGCAGTACTTC
CASSLAGGTYEQYF
>NA|TRBD1|TRBV2|TRBJ1-4
TGTGCCAGCAGTCCCCAGGGGGCAGGGGAAAAACTGTTTTTT
CASSPQGAGEKLFF
>NA|TRBD2|TRBV5-1|TRBJ2-1
TGCGCCAGCAGCTTGCGGCTAGCGGGGGACCACAATGAGCAGTTCTTC
CASSLRLAGDHNEQFF
>NA|NA|TRBV7-3|TRBJ2-2
TGTGCCAGCAGCTTAAAGAGTGGCACCGGGGAGCTGTTTTTT
CASSLKSGTGELFF